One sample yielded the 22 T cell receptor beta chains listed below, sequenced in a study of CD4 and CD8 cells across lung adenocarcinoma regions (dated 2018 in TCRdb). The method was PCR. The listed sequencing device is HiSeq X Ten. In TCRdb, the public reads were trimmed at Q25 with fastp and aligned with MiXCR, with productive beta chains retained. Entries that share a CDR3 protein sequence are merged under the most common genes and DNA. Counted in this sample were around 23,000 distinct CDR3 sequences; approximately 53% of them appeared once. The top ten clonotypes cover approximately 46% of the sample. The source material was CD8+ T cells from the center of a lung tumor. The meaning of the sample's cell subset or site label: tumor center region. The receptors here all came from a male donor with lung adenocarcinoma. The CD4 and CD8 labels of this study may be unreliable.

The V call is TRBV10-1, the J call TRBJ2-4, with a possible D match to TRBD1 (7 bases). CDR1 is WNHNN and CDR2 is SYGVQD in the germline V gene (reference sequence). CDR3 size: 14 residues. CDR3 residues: CGGRGRCAKNTQYF. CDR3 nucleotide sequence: TGCGGCGGCAGGGGGAGGTGTGCCAAAAATACTCAGTACTTC.

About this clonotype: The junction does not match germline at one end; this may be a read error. CDR3 region: CASRGAGAKNTQYF. CDR3 DNA: TGTGCCAGCAGGGGGGCGGGAGCCAAAAACACGCAGTATTTC. The J gene is TRBJ2-3, the V gene TRBV6-1; tentative D call: TRBD2 (7 bases). Looked up from germline, CDR1 is MNHNS and CDR2 is SASEGT. The CDR3 is made up of 14 amino acids.

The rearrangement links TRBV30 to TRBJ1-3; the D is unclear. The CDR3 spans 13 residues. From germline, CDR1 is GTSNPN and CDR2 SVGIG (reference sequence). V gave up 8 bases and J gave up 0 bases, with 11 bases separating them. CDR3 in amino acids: CAGHRISGNTIYF. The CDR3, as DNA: TGTGCCGGCCACAGAATCTCTGGAAACACCATATATTTT.

CDR3 in DNA: TGCGCCAGCAGCCTAGGGACTAGCGGGAGGGGGAATGACCAGTACTTC. Translation: CASSLGTSGRGNDQYF. The chain combines TRBV5-1 with TRBJ2-5; 16 positions agree with TRBD2. Germline trimming cut 4 bases from V and 10 bases from J; bases unmatched to any gene: 10. The CDR3 is made up of 16 amino acids. Germline V CDR1 and CDR2: SGHRS, YFSETQ.

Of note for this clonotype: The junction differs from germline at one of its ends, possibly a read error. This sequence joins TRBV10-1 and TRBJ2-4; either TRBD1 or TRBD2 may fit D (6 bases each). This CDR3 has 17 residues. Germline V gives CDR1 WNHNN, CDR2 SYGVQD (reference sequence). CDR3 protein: CASTAGIGGLDQNIQYF. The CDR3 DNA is TGCGCCAGCACAGCGGGCATCGGGGGCCTTGACCAAAACATCCAGTACTTC.

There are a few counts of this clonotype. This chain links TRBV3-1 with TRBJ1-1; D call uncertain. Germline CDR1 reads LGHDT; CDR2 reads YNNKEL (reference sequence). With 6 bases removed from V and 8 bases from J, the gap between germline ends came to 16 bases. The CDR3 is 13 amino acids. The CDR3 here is CASSPGLRGEAFF. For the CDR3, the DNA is TGTGCCAGCAGTCCCGGGCTTCGCGGGGAAGCTTTCTTT.

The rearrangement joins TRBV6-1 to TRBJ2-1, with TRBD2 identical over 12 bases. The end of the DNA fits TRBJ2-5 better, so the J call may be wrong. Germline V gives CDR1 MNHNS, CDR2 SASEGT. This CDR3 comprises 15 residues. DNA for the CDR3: TGTGCCAGCAGAAGGTCTAGCGGGGGGGCGCCGACCCAGTACTTC. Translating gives CASRRSSGGAPTQYF.

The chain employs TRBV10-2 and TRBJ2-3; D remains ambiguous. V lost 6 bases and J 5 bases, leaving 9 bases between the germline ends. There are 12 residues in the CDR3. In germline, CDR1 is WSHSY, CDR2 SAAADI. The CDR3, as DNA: TGCGCCAGCAGGGACGACCAAGATACGCAGTATTTT. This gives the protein CASRDDQDTQYF.

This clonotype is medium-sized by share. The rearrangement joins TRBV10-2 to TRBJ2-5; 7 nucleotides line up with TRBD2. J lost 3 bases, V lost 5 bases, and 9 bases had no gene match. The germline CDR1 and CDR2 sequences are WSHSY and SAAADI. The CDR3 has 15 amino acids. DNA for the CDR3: TGCGCCAGCAGTCCGGGACCTGGGAGGGAAGAGACCCAGTACTTC. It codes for CASSPGPGREETQYF.

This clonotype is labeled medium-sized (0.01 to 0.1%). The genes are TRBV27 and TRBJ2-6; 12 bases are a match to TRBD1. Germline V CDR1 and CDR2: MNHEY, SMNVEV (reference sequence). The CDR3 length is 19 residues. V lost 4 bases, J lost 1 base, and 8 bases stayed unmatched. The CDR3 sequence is CASSSPAGQGASGANVLTF. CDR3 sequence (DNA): TGTGCCAGCAGTTCCCCCGCGGGACAGGGGGCATCTGGGGCCAACGTCCTGACTTTC.

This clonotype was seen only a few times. CDR3 region: CASSLEGSYEQYF. In DNA, the CDR3 is TGCGCCAGCAGCTTGGAAGGTTCCTACGAGCAGTACTTC. V usage is TRBV5-1 and J usage is TRBJ2-7, with no clear D. This CDR3 has 13 amino acids. From germline, CDR1 is SGHRS and CDR2 YFSETQ. The germline V and J ends were trimmed by 0 bases and 1 base, with 5 bases remaining between them.

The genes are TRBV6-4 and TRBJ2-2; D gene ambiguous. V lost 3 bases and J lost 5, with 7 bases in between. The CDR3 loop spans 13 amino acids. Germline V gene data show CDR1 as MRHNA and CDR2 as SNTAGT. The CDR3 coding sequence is TGTGCCAGCAGTGAATATATTACCGGGGAGCTGTTTTTT. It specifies CASSEYITGELFF.

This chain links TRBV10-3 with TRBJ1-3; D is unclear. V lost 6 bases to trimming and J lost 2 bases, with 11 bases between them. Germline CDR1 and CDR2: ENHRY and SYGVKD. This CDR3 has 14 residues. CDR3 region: CAIRIQDPGNTIYF. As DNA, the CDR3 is TGTGCCATCAGGATACAAGACCCTGGAAACACCATATATTTT.

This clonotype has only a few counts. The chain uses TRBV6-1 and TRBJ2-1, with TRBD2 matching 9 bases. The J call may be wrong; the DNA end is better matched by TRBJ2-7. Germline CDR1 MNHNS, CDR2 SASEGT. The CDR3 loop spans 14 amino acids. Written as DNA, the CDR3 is TGTGCCAGCAGACCTAGCGGGGATGCCTACGAGCAGTACTTC. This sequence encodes CASRPSGDAYEQYF.

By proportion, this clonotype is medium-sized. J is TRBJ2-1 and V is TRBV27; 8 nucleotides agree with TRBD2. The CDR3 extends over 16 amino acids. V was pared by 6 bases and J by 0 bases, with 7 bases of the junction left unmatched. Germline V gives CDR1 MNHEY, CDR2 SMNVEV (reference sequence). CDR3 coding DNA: TGTGCCAGCAGGCTTAGCGGGGCTAACTCCTACAATGAGCAGTTCTTC. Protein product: CASRLSGANSYNEQFF.

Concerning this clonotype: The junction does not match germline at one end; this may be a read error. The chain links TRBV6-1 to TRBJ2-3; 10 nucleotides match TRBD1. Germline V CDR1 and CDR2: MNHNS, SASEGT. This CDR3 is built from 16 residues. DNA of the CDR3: TGTGCCTGCGGGGAGGCCGGGACAGGGGACGGGGAGACCCAGTACTTT. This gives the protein CACGEAGTGDGETQYF.

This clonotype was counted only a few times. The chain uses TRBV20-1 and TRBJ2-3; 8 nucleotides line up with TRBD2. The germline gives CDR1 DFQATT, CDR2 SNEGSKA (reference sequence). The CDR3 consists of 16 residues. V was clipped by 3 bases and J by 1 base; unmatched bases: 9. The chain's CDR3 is CSASRASGSGTDTQYF. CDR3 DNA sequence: TGCAGTGCTAGTCGGGCGAGCGGGAGTGGCACAGATACGCAGTATTTT.

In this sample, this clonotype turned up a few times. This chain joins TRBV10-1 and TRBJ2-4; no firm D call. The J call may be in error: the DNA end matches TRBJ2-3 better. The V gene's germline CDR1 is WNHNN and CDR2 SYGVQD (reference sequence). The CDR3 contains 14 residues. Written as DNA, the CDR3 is TGCGCCAGCAGGGGCAGGCGTGCCACAGATACGCAGTATTTT. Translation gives CASRGRRATDTQYF.

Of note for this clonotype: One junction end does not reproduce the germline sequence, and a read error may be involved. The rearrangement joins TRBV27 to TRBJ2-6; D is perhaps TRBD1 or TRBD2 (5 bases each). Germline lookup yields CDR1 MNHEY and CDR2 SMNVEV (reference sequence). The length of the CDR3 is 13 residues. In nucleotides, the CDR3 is TGTGCCAGCAGTTTGACCGGGGCCAACGAGCAGAACTTC. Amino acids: CASSLTGANEQNF.

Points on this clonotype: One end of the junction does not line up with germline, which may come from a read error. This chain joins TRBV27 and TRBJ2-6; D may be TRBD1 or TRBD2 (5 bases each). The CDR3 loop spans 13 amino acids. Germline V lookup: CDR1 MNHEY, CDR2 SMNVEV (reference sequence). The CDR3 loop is CASSLTGANELSF. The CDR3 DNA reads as TGTGCCAGCAGTTTGACCGGGGCCAACGAGCTGTCTTTC.

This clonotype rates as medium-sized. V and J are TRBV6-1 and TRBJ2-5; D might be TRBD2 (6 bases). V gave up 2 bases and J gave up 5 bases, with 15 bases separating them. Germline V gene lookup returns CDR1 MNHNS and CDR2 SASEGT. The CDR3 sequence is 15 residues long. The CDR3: CASSEFLRDGETQYF. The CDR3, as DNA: TGTGCCAGCAGTGAATTCTTGCGGGATGGGGAGACCCAGTACTTC.

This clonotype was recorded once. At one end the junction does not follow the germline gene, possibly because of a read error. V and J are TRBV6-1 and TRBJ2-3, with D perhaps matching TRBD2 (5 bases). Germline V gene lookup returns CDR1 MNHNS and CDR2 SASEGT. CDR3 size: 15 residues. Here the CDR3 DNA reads TGTGCCAGCTCCAAGGGCGGATTAGCGAAAGATACGCAGTACTTT. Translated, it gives CASSKGGLAKDTQYF.